This T cell receptor (beta chain) came from a study of cytomegalovirus exposure and HLA in healthy donors. The CDR3 runs 15 residues. The J segment lost 1 base and the V segment lost 3 bases, leaving 4 bases of the junction unmatched. Germline CDR1 is SGHRS and CDR2 is YFSETQ. Concerning this clone: Its antigen is currently unknown.

A multiplex PCR was run with 60 Vbeta primers and 13 Jbeta primers. Using immunoSEQ multiplex PCR, the repertoire was profiled, and TCRdb retains in-frame clones only, with some absent. The sample lists fewer than 150,000 clones, roughly 70% occurring once. Study-level findings and limits: Donor immune exposure was known only as CMV serostatus. A likely sequencing artifact accounted for one observed cluster of highly shared sequence variants.

The TCR comes from a human donor in good health. Sequencing was performed on PBMCs. The chain is built from TRBV5-1 and TRBJ2-7; 10 nucleotides align to TRBD1. CDR3 DNA: TGCGCCAGCAGCTCTTCGGGACAGGGGTCCTACGAGCAGTACTTC. Its protein is CASSSSGQGSYEQYF.